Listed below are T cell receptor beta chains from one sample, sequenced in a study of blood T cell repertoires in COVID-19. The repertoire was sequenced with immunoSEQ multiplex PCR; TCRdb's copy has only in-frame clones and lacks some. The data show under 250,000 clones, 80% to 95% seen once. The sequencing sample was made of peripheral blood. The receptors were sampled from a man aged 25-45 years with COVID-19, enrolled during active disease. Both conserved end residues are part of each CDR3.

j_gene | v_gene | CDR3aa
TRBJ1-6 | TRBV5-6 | CASSVYHNSPLHF
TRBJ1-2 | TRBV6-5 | CASTAGTGGYYGYTF
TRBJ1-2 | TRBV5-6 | CASSLGRQVNYGYTF
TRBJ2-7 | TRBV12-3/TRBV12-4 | CASSVLGGEQYF
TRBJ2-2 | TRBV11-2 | CASSATLGQGTGELFF
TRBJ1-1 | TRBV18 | CASSPESGGTEAFF
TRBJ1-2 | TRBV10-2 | CASSATGNYGYTF
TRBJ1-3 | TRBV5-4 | CASSLRQDGNTIYF
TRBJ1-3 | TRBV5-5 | CASSITGTGNTIYF
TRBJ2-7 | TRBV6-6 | CASSRPPSQDRKSYEQYF
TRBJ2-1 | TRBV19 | CASSIGVDNEQFF
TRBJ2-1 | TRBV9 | CASSVVGTPGTGDNEQFF
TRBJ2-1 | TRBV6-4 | CASSAHPGTGIDEQFF
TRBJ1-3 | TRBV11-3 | CASSPPHRGPSPLSGNTIYF
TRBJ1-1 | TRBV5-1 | CASSRTGQNTEAFF
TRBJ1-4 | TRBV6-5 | CASSRQLENEKLFF
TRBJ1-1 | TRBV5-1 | CASSFTGEGTEAFF
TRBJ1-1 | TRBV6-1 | CASGANTEAFF
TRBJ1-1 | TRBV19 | CASSTQGQIMNTEAFF
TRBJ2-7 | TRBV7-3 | CASNIRYEQYF
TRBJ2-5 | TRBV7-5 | CVRSLVSGVSQETQYF
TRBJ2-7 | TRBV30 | CAWSPSGGALDEQYF
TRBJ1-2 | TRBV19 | CASSSTAGRNYGYTF
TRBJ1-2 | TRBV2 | CASSEAQTFGYGYTF